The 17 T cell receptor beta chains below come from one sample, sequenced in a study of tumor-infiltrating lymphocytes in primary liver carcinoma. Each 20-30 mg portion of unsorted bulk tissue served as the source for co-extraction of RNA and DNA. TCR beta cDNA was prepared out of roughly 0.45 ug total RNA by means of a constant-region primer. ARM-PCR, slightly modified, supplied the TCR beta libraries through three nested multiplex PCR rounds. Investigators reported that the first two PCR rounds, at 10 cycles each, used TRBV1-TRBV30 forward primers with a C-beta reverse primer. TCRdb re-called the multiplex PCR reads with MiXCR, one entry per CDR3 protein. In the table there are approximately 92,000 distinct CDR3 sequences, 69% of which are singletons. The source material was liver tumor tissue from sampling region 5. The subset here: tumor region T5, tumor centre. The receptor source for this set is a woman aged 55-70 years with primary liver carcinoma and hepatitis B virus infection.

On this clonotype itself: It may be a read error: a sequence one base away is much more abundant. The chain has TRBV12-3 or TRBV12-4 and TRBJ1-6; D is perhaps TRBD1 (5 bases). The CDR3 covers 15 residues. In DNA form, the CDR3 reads TGTGCCAGCTGTTTAGCCGGGGGGTCTAATTCACCCCTCCACTTT. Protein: CASCLAGGSNSPLHF.

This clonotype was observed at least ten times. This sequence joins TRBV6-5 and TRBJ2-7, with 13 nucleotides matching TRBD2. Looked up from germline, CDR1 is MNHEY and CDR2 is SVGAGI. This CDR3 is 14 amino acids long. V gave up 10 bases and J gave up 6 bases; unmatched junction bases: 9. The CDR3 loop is CATSTLAGGLEQYF. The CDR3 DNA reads TGTGCCACCTCCACACTAGCGGGAGGGCTCGAGCAGTACTTC.

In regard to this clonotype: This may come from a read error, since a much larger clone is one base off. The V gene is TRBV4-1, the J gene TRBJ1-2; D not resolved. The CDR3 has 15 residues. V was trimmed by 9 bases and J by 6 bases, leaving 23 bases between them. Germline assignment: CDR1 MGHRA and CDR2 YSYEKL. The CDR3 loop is CARGQPARTTDGYTF. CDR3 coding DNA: TGCGCCAGGGGCCAACCCGCTCGGACCACTGATGGCTACACCTTC.

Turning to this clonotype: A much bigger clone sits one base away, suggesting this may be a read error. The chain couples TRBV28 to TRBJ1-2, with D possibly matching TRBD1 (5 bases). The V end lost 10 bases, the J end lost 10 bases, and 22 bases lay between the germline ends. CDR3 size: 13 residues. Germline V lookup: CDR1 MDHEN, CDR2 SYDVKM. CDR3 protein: CATQVGGLNDYTF. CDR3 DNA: TGTGCCACACAGGTCGGAGGGTTGAATGACTACACCTTC.

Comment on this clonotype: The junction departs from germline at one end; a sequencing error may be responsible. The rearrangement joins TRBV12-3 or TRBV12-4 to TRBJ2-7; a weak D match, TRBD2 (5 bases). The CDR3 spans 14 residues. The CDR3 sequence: CPSSLFGGAYEQYF. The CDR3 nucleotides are TGTCCCAGCAGTTTGTTTGGAGGCGCCTACGAGCAGTACTTC.

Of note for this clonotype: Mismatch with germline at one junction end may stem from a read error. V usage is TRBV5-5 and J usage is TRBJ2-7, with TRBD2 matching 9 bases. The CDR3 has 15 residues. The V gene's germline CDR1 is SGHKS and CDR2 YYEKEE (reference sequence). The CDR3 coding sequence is TGTGCCAGCAGCCTAGCGGGAAGGTCCTCCTACGAGCAGTGCTTC. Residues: CASSLAGRSSYEQCF.

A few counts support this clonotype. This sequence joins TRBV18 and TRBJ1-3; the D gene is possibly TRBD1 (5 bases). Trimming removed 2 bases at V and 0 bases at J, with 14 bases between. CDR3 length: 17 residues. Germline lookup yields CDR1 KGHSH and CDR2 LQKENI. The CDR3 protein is CASSPIGGAGSGNTIYF. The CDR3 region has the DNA TGTGCCAGCTCACCAATCGGCGGGGCTGGCTCTGGAAACACCATATATTTT. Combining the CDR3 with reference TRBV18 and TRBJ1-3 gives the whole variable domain NAGVMQNPRHLVRRRGQEARLRCSPMKGHSHVYWYRQLPEEGLKFMVYLQKENIIDESGMPKERFSAEFPKEGPSILRIQQVVRGDSAAYFCASSPIGGAGSGNTIYFGEGSWLTVV.

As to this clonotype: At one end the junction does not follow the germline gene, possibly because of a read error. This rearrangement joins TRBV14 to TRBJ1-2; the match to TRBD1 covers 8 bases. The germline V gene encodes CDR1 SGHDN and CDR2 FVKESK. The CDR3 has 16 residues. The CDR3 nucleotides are TGTGCCAGCAATCCATACGACCAGGGGGCCGACTATGTCTACACCTTC. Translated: CASNPYDQGADYVYTF.

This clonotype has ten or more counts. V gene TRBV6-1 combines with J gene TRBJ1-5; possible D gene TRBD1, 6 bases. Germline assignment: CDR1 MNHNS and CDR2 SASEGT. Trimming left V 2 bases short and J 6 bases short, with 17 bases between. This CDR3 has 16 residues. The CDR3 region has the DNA TGTGCCAGCAGTGAAAGGGGGGCGTGGGGATTTCAGCCCCAGCATTTT. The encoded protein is CASSERGAWGFQPQHF.

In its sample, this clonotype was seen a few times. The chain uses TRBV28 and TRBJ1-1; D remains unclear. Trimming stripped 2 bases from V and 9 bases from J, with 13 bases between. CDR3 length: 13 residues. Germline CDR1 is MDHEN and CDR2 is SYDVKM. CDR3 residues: CASSLVSGNQAFF. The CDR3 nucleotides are TGTGCCAGCAGTTTAGTATCCGGGAACCAAGCTTTCTTT.

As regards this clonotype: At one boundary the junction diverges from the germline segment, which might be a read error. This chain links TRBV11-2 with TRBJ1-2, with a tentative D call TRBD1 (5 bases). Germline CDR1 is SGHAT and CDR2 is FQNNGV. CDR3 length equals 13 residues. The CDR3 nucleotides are TGTGCCGGCAGCTTAGACAGAAACTATGGTTACACCTTC. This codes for CAGSLDRNYGYTF.

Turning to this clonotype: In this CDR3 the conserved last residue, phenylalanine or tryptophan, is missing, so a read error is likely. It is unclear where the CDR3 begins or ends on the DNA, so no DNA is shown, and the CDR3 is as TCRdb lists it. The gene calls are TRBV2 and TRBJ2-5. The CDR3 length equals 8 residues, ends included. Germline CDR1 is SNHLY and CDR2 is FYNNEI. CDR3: CASSLVDS.

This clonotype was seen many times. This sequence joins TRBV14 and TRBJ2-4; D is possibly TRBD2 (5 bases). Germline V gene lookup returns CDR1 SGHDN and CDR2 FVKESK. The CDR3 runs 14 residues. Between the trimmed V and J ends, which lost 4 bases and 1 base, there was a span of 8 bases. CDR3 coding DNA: TGTGCCAGCAGCCCATCGGGGGCCAAAAACATTCAGTACTTC. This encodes CASSPSGAKNIQYF.

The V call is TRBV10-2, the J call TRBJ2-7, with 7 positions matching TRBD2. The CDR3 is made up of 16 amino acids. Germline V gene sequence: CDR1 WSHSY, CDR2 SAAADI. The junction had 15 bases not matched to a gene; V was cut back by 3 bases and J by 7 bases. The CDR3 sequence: CASSDRASVGGREQYF. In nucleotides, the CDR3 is TGCGCCAGCAGTGACCGCGCTTCAGTGGGAGGGCGTGAGCAGTACTTC.

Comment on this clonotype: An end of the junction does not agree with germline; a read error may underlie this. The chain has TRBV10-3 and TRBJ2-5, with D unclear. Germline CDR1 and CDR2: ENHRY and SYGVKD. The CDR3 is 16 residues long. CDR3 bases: TGTGCCATCAGTGATCAAGGTTACGGAAGCCAAGGGACCCAGTACTTC. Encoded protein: CAISDQGYGSQGTQYF.

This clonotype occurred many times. CDR3 bases: TGTGCCAGCAGTGTGGGGGAGACCCAGTACTTC. It is translated as CASSVGETQYF. V and J are TRBV2 and TRBJ2-5; D is uncertain. V shed 4 bases and J shed 5 bases, with 5 bases lying between them. The germline V gene encodes CDR1 SNHLY and CDR2 FYNNEI. There are 11 residues in the CDR3.

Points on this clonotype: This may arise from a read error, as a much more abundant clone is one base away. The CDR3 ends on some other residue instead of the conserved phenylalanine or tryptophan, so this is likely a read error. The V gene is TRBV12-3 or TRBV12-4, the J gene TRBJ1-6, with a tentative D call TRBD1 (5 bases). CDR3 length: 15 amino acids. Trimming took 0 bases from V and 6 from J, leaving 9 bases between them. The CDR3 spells CASSLAGGSNSPLHC. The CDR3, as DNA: TGTGCCAGCAGTTTAGCCGGGGGGTCTAATTCACCCCTCCACTGT.